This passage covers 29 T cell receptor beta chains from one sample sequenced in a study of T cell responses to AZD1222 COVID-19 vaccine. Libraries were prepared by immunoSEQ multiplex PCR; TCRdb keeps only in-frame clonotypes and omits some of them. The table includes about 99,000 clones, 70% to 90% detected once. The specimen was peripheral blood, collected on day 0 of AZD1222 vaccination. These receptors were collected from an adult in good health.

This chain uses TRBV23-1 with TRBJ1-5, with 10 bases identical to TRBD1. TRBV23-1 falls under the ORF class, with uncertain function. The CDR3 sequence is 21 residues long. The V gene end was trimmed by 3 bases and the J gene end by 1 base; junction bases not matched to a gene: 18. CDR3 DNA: TGCGCCAGCAGTCACACCCTCGCCGGGACAGGGGAGAGGGCGAGCAATCAGCCCCAGCATTTT. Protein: CASSHTLAGTGERASNQPQHF.

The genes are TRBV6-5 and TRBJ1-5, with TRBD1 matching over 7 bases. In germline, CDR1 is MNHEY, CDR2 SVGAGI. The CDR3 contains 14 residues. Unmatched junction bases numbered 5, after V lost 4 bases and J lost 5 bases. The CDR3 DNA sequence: TGTGCCAGCAGTTCCAGGGGGGGCCATCAGCCCCAGCATTTT. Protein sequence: CASSSRGGHQPQHF.

The CDR3 reads CASSLGTGAYEQYF. In DNA form, the CDR3 reads TGTGCCAGCAGCTTGGGGACAGGGGCCTACGAGCAGTACTTC. The chain combines TRBV5-6 with TRBJ2-7; 9 nucleotides agree with TRBD1. Germline CDR1 and CDR2: SGHDT and YYEEEE. V was pared by 0 bases and J by 2 bases, with 0 bases of the junction left unmatched. There are 14 residues in the CDR3. Full variable domain (remainder filled in from reference TRBV5-6 and TRBJ2-7): DAGVTQSPTHLIKTRGQQVTLRCSPKSGHDTVSWYQQALGQGPQFIFQYYEEEERQRGNFPDRFSGHQFPNYSSELNVNALLLGDSALYLCASSLGTGAYEQYFGPGTRLTVT.

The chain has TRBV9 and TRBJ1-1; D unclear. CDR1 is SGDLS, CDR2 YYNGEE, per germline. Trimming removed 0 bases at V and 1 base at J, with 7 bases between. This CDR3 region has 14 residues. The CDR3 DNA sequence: TGTGCCAGCAGCGTAGGGGTGCCGAACACTGAAGCTTTCTTT. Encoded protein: CASSVGVPNTEAFF.

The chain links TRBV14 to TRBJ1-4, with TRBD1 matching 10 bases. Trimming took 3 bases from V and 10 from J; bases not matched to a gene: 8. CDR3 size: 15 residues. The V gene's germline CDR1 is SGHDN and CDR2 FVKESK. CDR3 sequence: CASSHAGTGVGKLFF. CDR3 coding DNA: TGTGCCAGCAGCCACGCCGGGACAGGGGTAGGAAAACTGTTTTTT.

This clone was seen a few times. DNA for the CDR3: TGTGCCAGCAGCTTTGGGGGAGTGAATTCACCCCTCCACTTT. It yields the protein CASSFGGVNSPLHF. The V and J genes are TRBV7-2 and TRBJ1-6; tentative D call: TRBD1 (5 bases). Germline CDR1 and CDR2: SGHTA and FQGNSA. The CDR3 has 14 amino acids. V was clipped by 3 bases and J by 7 bases, with 10 bases between them.

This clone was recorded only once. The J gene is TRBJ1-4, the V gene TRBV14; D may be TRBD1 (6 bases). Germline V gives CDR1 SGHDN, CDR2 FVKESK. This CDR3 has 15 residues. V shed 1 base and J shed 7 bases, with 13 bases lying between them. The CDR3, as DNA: TGTGCCAGCAGCCAAGGGAAGAGGGGGGCTGAAAAACTGTTTTTT. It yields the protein CASSQGKRGAEKLFF.

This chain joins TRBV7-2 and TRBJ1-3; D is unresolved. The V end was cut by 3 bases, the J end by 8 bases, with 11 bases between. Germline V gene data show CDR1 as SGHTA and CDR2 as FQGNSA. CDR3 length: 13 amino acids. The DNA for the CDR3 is TGTGCCAGCAGCTTCCCTCCTTCGGACACCATATATTTT. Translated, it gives CASSFPPSDTIYF.

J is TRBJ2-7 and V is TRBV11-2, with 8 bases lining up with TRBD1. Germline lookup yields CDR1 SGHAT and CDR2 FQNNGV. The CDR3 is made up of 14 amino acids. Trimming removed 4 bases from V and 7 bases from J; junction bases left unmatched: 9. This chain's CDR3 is CASSYGQGLSEQYF. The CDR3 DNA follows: TGTGCCAGCAGCTATGGACAGGGCCTATCAGAGCAGTACTTC.

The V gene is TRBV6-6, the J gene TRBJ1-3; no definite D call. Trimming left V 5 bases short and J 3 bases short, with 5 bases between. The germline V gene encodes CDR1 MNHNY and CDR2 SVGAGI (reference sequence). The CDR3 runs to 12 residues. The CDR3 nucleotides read TGTGCCAGCAGTACCAGTGGAAACACCATATATTTT. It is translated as CASSTSGNTIYF.

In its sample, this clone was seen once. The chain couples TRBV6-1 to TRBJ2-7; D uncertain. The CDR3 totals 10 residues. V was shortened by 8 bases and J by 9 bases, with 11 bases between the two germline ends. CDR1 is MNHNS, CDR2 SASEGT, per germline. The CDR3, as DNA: TGTGCCAGCGGTCCTACGGGGCAGTACGTC. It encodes CASGPTGQYV.

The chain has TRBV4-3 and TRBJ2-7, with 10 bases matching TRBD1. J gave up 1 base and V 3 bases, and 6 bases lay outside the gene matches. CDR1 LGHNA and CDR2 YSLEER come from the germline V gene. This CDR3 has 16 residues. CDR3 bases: TGCGCCAGCAGCCACTCCGGGACAGGGGAATCCTACGAGCAGTACTTC. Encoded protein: CASSHSGTGESYEQYF.

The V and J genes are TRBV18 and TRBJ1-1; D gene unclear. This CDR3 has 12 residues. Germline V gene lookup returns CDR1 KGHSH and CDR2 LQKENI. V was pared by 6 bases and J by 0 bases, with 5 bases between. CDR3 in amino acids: CASSRVNTEAFF. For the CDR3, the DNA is TGTGCCAGCTCCCGCGTGAACACTGAAGCTTTCTTT. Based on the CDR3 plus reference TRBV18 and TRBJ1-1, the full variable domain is NAGVMQNPRHLVRRRGQEARLRCSPMKGHSHVYWYRQLPEEGLKFMVYLQKENIIDESGMPKERFSAEFPKEGPSILRIQQVVRGDSAAYFCASSRVNTEAFFGQGTRLTVV.

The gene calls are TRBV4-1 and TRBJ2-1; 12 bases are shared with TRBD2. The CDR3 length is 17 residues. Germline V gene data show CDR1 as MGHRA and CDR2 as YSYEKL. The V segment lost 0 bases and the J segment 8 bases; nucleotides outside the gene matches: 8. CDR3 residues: CASSQEPGASGRDEQFF. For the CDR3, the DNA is TGCGCCAGCAGCCAAGAACCCGGCGCTAGCGGGAGGGATGAGCAGTTCTTC.

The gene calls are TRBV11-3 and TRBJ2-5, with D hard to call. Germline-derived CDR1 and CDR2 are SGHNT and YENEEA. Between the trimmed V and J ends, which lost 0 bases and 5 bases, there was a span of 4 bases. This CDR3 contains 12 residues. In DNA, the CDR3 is TGTGCCAGCAGCTTAGATCCTGAGACCCAGTACTTC. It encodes CASSLDPETQYF. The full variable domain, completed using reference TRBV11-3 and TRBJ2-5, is EAGVVQSPRYKIIEKKQPVAFWCNPISGHNTLYWYLQNLGQGPELLIRYENEEAVDDSQLPKDRFSAERLKGVDSTLKIQPAELGDSAVYLCASSLDPETQYFGPGTRLLVL.

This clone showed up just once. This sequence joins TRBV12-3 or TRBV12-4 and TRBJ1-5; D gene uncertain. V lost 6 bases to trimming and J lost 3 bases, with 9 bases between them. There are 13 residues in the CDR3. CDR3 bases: TGTGCCAGCAGCCTTGGTAACAATCAGCCCCAGCATTTT. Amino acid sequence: CASSLGNNQPQHF.

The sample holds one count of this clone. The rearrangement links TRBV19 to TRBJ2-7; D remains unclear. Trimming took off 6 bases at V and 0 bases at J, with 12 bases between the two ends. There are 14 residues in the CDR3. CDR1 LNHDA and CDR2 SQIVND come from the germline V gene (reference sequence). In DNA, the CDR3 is TGTGCCAGTAGCCCCCTAGTCAACTCCTACGAGCAGTACTTC. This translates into CASSPLVNSYEQYF.

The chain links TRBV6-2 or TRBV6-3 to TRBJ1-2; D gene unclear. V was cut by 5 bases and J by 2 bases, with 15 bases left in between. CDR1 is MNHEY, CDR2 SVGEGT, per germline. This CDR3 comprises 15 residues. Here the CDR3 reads CASSPLDGVNYGYTF. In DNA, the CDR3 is TGTGCCAGCAGTCCCCTTGACGGAGTCAACTATGGCTACACCTTC.

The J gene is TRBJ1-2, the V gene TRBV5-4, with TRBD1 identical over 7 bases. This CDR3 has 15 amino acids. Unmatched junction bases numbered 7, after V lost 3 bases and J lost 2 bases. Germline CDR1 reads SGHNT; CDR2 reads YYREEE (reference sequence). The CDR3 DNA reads TGTGCCAGCAGCTCCCCGGGACAGCTGAACTATGGCTACACCTTC. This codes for CASSSPGQLNYGYTF.

The CDR3 region is CASSQGLETYNEQFF. The DNA of the CDR3 is TGTGCCAGCAGTCAAGGGCTGGAAACCTACAATGAGCAGTTCTTC. The V call is TRBV6-2 or TRBV6-3, the J call TRBJ2-1; D ambiguous. Germline CDR1 reads MNHEY; CDR2 reads SVGEGT. The CDR3 covers 15 residues. Trimming shortened V by 5 bases and J by 2 bases, and 13 bases separated the two germline ends.

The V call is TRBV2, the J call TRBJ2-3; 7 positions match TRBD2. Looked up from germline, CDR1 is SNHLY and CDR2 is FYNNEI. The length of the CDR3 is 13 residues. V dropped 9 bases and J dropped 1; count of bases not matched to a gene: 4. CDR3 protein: CARGRGRTDTQYF. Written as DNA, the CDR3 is TGTGCCAGGGGGAGGGGCCGCACAGATACGCAGTATTTT. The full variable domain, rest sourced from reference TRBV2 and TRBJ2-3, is EPEVTQTPSHQVTQMGQEVILRCVPISNHLYFYWYRQILGQKVEFLVSFYNNEISEKSEIFDDQFSVERPDGSNFTLKIRSTKLEDSAMYFCARGRGRTDTQYFGPGTRLTVL.

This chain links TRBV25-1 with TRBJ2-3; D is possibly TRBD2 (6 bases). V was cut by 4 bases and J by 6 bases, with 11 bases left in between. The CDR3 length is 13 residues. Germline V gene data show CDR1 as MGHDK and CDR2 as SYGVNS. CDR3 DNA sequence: TGTGCCAGCAGTGTTGGAGGGGAGGATACGCAGTATTTT. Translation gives CASSVGGEDTQYF.

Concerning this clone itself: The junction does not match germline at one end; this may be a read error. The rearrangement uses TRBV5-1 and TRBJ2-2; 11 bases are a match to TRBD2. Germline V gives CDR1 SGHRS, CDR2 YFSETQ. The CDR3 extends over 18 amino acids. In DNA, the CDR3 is TGTGCCAGCAGTCTGGGACTAGCGGAGACCCGGGGCACCGGGGAGCTGTTTTTT. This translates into CASSLGLAETRGTGELFF.

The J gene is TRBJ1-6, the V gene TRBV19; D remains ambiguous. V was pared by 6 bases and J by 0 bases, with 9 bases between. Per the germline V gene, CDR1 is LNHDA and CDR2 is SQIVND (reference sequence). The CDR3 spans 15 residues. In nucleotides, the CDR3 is TGTGCCAGTAGGGATTGGAGCTCCTATAATTCACCCCTCCACTTT. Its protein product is CASRDWSSYNSPLHF. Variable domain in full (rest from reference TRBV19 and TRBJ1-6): DGGITQSPKYLFRKEGQNVTLSCEQNLNHDAMYWYRQDPGQGLRLIYYSQIVNDFQKGDIAEGYSVSREKKESFPLTVTSAQKNPTAFYLCASRDWSSYNSPLHFGNGTRLTVT.

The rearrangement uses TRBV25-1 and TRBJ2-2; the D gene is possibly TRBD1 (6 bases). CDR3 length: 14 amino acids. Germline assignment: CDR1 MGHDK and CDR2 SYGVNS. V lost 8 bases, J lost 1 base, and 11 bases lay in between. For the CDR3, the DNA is TGTGCCAGCGGTGGACAGAAGAACACCGGGGAGCTGTTTTTT. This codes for CASGGQKNTGELFF.

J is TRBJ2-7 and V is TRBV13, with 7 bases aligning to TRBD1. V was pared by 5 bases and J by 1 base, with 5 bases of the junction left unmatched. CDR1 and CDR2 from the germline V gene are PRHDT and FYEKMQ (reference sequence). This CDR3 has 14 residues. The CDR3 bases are TGTGCCAGCAGCGACCGACAGGGATCCTACGAGCAGTACGTC. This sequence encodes CASSDRQGSYEQYV.

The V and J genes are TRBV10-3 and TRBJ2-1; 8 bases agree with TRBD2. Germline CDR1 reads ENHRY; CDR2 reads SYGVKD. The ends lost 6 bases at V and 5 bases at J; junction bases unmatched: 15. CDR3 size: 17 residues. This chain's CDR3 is CAIRGIGLAGGDNEQFF. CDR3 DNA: TGTGCCATCAGGGGTATTGGGCTAGCGGGCGGGGACAATGAGCAGTTCTTC.

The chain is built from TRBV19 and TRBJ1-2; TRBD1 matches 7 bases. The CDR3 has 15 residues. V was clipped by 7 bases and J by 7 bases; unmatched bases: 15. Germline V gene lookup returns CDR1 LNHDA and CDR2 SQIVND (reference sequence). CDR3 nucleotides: TGTGCCAGTACGAGAGCCGGGACAGCGGTAGTTGGCTACACCTTC. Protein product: CASTRAGTAVVGYTF.

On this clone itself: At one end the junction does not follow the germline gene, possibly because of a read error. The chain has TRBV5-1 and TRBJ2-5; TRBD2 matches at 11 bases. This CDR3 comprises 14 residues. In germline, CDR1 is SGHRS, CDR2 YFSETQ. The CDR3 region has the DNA TGTGCCAGCAGCCCGACTAGCGGGGAAGAGACCCAGTACTTC. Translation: CASSPTSGEETQYF.